A single TCR beta chain is shown here with its context. The antigen remains unidentified. TCRdb keeps only in-frame clones here, not all; method: immunoSEQ multiplex PCR. The sample holds about 92,000 clones, 91% seen once. The data stem from a study of OX40 agonist ivuxolimab in advanced cancers. Overall study findings and caveats: Relative to CD4+, CD8+ T cells held more expanded clones on average.

Germline trimming cut 7 bases from V and 0 bases from J; bases unmatched to any gene: 3. This CDR3 has 14 amino acids. Per the germline V gene, CDR1 is MNHNS and CDR2 is SASEGT. The TCR originated in an adult with an advanced solid tumor such as melanoma, head and neck, liver or kidney cancer. Sequencing was performed on CD4+ or CD8+ T cells sorted from blood, taken in a trial of the OX40 agonist ivuxolimab. The chain has TRBV6-1 and TRBJ2-1, with TRBD2 matching 7 bases. This CDR3 is CASKRDSSYNEQFF. The DNA of the CDR3 is TGTGCCAGCAAGCGGGATAGCTCCTACAATGAGCAGTTCTTC.